Listed below are T cell receptor beta chains from one sample, sequenced in a study of T cell repertoires in cytomegalovirus infection. Their antigen targets remain unknown. Via MiXCR, TCRdb re-called the reads, giving one row per CDR3 protein. The sample lists under 50,000 distinct CDR3 sequences, more than 20% occurring once. The sample was PBMCs, sequenced either directly or after in vitro stimulation (not recorded which). These receptors all come from a human donor in good health (CMV status not recorded). Some clones in this sample may be carry-over from other donors' samples. CDR3s include the opening cysteine and the closing phenylalanine or tryptophan. Fields, in order: V gene, clone size, D gene, J gene, CDR3 protein, CDR3 DNA. D genes are given only for firm matches. Not every row has a clone size; where given, it reads once, few, many or a size class.

>TRBV6-6|.|TRBD1|TRBJ2-2
CASSYLQGPNTGELFF
TGTGCCAGCAGTTACTTACAGGGGCCCAACACCGGGGAGCTGTTTTTT
>TRBV7-2|many|.|TRBJ1-2
CASTPRLREINYGYTF
TGTGCCAGCACCCCCCGACTAAGGGAGATAAACTATGGCTACACCTTC
>TRBV6-5|many|TRBD1|TRBJ1-2
CASSYSPGGEGLAGYTF
TGTGCCAGCAGTTACTCGCCAGGGGGCGAGGGGTTGGCTGGCTACACCTTC
>TRBV7-9|many|.|TRBJ1-3
CASSHIQGPRSGNTIYF
TGTGCCAGCAGCCATATCCAGGGGCCTCGCTCTGGAAACACCATATATTTT
>TRBV12-3/TRBV12-4|.|TRBD1|TRBJ2-7
CASSFSATGRPYEQYF
TGTGCCAGCAGTTTCTCCGCGACAGGGAGACCCTACGAGCAGTACTTC
>TRBV9|.|.|TRBJ2-7
CASSVDPSDEQYF
TGTGCCAGCAGCGTAGACCCGTCCGACGAGCAGTACTTC
>TRBV7-2|.|.|TRBJ2-7
CASSLVRSYEQYF
TGTGCCAGCAGCTTAGTGAGGAGCTACGAGCAGTACTTC
>TRBV6-6|many|TRBD1|TRBJ2-6
CASRRTGLANVLTF
TGTGCCAGCAGGAGGACAGGTCTGGCCAACGTCCTGACTTTC
>TRBV6-2/TRBV6-3|.|.|TRBJ1-1
CASSPTPQNENTEAFF
TGTGCCAGCAGTCCGACCCCACAGAATGAGAACACTGAAGCTTTCTTT
>TRBV2|.|.|TRBJ2-3
CASSEGRTADTQYF
TGTGCCAGCAGTGAAGGCCGGACAGCAGATACGCAGTATTTT
>TRBV6-5|many|TRBD1|TRBJ1-2
CASSYSITGTASYTF
TGTGCCAGCAGTTACTCAATCACCGGGACAGCCAGCTACACCTTC
>TRBV7-2|many|.|TRBJ2-3
CASSTRGGGTDTQYF
TGTGCCAGCAGTACCCGTGGAGGGGGGACAGATACGCAGTATTTT
>TRBV6-4|few|.|TRBJ2-1
CASSDSFRGASEQFF
TGTGCCAGCAGTGACTCGTTTCGGGGGGCCTCTGAGCAGTTCTTC
>TRBV7-2|many|.|TRBJ2-1
CASNSKTGSYNEQFF
TGTGCCAGCAACTCCAAGACAGGCTCCTACAATGAGCAGTTCTTC
>TRBV7-2|many|TRBD2|TRBJ2-7
CASSRIAGASSYEQYF
TGTGCCAGCAGCCGGATAGCGGGAGCCTCTTCCTACGAGCAGTACTTC
>TRBV18|.|TRBD1|TRBJ1-2
CASSARTGSGYTF
TGTGCCAGCTCAGCCCGGACAGGGTCTGGCTACACCTTC
>TRBV24-1|many|.|TRBJ2-1
CATSDLSGNEQFF
TGTGCCACCAGTGATCTAAGTGGCAATGAGCAGTTCTTC
>TRBV2|many|.|TRBJ2-7
CASSGVGGYEQYF
TGTGCCAGCAGTGGGGTGGGGGGCTACGAGCAGTACTTC
>TRBV7-9|many|.|TRBJ2-5
CASSRVGETQYF
TGTGCCAGCAGCCGGGTGGGGGAGACCCAGTACTTC
>TRBV19|few|TRBD2|TRBJ2-1
CASSISAGEYRSYNEQFF
TGTGCCAGTAGTATAAGCGCGGGAGAGTACAGGTCCTACAATGAGCAGTTCTTC
>TRBV7-8|many|TRBD2|TRBJ2-2
CASSVTSVGELFF
TGTGCCAGCAGCGTGACTAGCGTCGGGGAGCTGTTTTTT
>TRBV24-1|.|.|TRBJ2-1
CATSRFQDGEQFF
TGTGCCACCAGTCGGTTTCAGGACGGTGAGCAGTTCTTC
>TRBV23-1|few|.|TRBJ2-7
CASSQRCVCEQYF
TGCGCCAGCAGTCAACGGTGCGTCTGCGAGCAGTACTTC
>TRBV12-3/TRBV12-4|few|.|TRBJ1-5
CASSFLGGQPQHF
TGTGCCAGCAGTTTCTTGGGGGGGCAGCCCCAGCATTTT
>TRBV7-2|many|.|TRBJ2-1
CASSKQFNEQFF
TGTGCCAGCAGTAAACAGTTCAATGAGCAGTTCTTC
>TRBV5-1|many|TRBD2|TRBJ2-7
CASSLLAGRAYEQYF
TGCGCCAGCAGCTTATTAGCGGGTCGAGCCTACGAGCAGTACTTC